This record concerns one TCR beta chain sequence. This specimen comes from a study of PD-L1 blockade in urothelial cancer. Time point denoted: peripheral blood 6 weeks after treatment start. Method: immunoSEQ multiplex PCR; TCRdb's copy keeps in-frame clones and lacks some. The sample holds about 120,000 clones, roughly 91% seen once. This CDR3 is built from 13 residues. V trimming: 5 bases; J trimming: 9 bases; junction bases outside the gene matches: 2. In germline, CDR1 is GTSNPN, CDR2 SVGIG (reference sequence). Here the sequenced sample was PBMCs, taken around atezolizumab (anti-PD-L1) treatment. This receptor was obtained from a man aged 60 to 75 with urothelial cancer. V gene TRBV30 combines with J gene TRBJ2-1, with 15 bases aligning to TRBD2. The CDR3 spells CAWLGLAGGEQFF. CDR3 sequence (DNA): TGTGCCTGGTTGGGACTAGCGGGAGGTGAGCAGTTCTTC.